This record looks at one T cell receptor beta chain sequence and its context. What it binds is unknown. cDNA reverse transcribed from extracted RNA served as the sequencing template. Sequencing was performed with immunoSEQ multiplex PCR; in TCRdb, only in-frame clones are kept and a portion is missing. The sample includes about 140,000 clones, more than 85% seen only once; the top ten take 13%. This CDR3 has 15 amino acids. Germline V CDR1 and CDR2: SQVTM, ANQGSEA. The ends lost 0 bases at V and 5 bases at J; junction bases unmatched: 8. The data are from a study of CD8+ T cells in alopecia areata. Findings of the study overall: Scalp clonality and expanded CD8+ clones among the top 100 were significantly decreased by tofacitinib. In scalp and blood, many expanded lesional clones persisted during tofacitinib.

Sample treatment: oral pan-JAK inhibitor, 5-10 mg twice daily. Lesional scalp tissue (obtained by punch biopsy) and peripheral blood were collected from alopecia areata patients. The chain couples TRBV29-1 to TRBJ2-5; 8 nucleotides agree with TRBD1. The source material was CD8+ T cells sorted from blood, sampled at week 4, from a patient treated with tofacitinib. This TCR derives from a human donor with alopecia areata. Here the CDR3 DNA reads TGCAGCGTTGAAGATGCAGGGGGCAATCCGGAGACCCAGTACTTC. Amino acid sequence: CSVEDAGGNPETQYF.